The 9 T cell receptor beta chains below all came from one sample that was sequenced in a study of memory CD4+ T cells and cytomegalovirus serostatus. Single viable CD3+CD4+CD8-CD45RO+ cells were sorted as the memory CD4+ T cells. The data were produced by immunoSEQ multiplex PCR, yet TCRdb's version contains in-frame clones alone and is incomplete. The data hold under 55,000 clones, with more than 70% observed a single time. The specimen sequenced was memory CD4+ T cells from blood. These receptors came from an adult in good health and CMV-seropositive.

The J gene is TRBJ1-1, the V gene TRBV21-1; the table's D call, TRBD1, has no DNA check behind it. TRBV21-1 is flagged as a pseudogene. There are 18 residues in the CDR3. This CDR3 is CASTWIERDRGCSTEAFF. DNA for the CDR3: TGTGCCAGCACCTGGATAGAACGGGACAGGGGGTGTAGCACTGAAGCTTTCTTT.

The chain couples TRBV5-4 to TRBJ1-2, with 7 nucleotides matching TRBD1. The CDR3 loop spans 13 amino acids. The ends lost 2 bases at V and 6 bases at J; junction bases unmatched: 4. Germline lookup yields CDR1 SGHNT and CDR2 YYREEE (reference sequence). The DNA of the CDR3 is TGTGCCAGCAGCTTCGAAGGGGGCGATGGCTACACCTTC. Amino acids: CASSFEGGDGYTF. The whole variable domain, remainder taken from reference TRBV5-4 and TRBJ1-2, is ETGVTQSPTHLIKTRGQQVTLRCSSQSGHNTVSWYQQALGQGPQFIFQYYREEENGRGNFPPRFSGLQFPNYSSELNVNALELDDSALYLCASSFEGGDGYTFGSGTRLTVV.

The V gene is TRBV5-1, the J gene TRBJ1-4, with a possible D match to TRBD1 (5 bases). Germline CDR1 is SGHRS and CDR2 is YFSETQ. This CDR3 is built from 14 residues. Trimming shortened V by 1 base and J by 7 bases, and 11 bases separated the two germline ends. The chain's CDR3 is CASSLSWGVEKLFF. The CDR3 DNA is TGCGCCAGCAGCTTGAGTTGGGGCGTTGAAAAACTGTTTTTT. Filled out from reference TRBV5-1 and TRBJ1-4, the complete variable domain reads KAGVTQTPRYLIKTRGQQVTLSCSPISGHRSVSWYQQTPGQGLQFLFEYFSETQRNKGNFPGRFSGRQFSNSRSEMNVSTLELGDSALYLCASSLSWGVEKLFFGSGTQLSVL.

CDR3 in DNA: TGTGCCAGCATGGGACAATATAATTCACCCCTCCACTTT. Its protein product is CASMGQYNSPLHF. The genes are TRBV27 and TRBJ1-6; D perhaps matches TRBD1 (6 bases). Trimming cost V 7 bases and J 4 bases, with 8 bases left between them. The germline V gene encodes CDR1 MNHEY and CDR2 SMNVEV (reference sequence). The CDR3 covers 13 residues.

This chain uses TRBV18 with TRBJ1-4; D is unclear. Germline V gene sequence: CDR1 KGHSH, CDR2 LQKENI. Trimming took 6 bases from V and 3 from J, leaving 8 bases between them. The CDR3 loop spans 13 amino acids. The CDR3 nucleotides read TGTGCCAGCTCCCTTAATGCTAATGAAAAACTGTTTTTT. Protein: CASSLNANEKLFF.

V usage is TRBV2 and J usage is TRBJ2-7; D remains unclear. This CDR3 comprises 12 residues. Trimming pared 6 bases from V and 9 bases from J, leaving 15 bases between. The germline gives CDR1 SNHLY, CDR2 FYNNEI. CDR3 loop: CASRTELRGQYF. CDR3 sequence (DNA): TGTGCCAGCAGGACGGAACTACGAGGGCAGTACTTC.

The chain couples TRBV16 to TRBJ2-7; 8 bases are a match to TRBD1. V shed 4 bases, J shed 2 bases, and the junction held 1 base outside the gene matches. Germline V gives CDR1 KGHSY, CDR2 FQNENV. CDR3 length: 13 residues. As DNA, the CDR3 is TGTGCCAGCAGCCGACAGGGGACCTACGAGCAGTACTTC. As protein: CASSRQGTYEQYF.

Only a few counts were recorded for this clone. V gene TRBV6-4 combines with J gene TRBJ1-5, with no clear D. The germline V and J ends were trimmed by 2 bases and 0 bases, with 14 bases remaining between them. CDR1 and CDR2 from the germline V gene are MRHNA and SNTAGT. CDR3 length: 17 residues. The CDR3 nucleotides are TGTGCCAGCAGTGACAAGTCGGCCGACTATAGCAATCAGCCCCAGCATTTT. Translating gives CASSDKSADYSNQPQHF.

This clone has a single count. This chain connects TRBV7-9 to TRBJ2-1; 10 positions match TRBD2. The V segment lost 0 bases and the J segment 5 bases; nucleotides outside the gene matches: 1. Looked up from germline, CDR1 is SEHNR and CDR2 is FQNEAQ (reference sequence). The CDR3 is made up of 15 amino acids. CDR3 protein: CASSLASGRNNEQFF. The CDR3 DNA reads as TGTGCCAGCAGCTTAGCTAGCGGGAGGAACAATGAGCAGTTCTTC.